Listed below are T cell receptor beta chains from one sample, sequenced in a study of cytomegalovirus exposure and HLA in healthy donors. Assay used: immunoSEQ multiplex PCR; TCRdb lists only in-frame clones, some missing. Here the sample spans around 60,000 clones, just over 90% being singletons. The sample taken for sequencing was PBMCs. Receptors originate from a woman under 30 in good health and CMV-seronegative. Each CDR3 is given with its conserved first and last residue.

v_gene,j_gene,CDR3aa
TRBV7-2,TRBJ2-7,CASSQPDRYEQYF
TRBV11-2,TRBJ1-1,CASSLSLTGSTEAFF
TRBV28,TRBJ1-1,CASRTDTANTEAFF
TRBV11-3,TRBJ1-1,CASSSRTGRNTEAFF
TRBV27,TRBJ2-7,CASGRLAGEEQYF
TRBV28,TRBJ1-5,CASSSDPGQVVQPQHF
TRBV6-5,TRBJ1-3,CASSPSGTGNTIYF
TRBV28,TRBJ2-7,CASSAGTGVLYEQYF
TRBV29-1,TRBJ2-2,CSVVGQGNTGELFF
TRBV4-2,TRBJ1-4,CASSQLQGLGEKLFF
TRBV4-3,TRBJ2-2,CASSQTSGGELFF
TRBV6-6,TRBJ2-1,CASSPRGWGEQFF
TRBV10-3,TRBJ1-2,CAISATGPEGYTF
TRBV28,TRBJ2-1,CATQTSGSAEQFF
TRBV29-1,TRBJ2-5,CSVVGTPNTETQYF
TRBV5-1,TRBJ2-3,CASTVRGGPTDTQYF
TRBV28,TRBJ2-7,CASRPASPVSYEQYF
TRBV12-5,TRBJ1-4,CASGLDRDEKLFF
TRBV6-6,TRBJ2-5,CASRSGTSFWETQYF
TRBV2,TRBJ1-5,CASRPARQGENQPQHF
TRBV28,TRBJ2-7,CASRTWDSSYEQYF
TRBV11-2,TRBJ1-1,CASSPSGGNTEAFF
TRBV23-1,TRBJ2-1,CASSHSGLSSSYNEQFF
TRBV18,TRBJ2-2,CASSPRGAGELFF
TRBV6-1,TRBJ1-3,CASSPGTGGNTIYF
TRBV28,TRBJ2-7,CASSPWVAGVVEQYF
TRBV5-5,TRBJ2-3,CASSFSGISTQYF
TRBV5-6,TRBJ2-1,CASSLVVQGGAEQFF
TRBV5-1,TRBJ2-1,CASSPGVSSYNEQFF
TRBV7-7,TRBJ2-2,CASSRTVYTGELFF
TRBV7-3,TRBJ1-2,CASSPRGGQGYTF
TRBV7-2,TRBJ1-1,CASSSGVGQGIEAFF
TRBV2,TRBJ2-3,CASSEFAGGTDTDTQYF
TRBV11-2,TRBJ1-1,CASSLGWQGVTEAFF
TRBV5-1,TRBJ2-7,CASSLGSQGAYEQYF
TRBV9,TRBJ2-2,CASSVAIGDNTGELFF
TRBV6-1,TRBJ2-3,CASREGLGSDTQYF
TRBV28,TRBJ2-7,CASWGEGSYEQYF
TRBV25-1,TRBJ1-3,CASSRRTGEGETGNTIYF
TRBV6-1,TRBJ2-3,CASSETGFTDTQYF
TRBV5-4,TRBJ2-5,CASSSYRSYQETQYF
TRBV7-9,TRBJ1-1,CASSSRGGTEAFF
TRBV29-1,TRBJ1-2,CSVMRGGLYGYTF
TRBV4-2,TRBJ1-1,CASTETGDTEAFF
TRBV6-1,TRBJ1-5,CASSEGEGAQPQHF
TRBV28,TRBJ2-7,CASSVGLEQYF
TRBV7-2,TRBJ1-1,CASSIQGNTEAFF
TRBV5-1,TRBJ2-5,CASRSGGAEETQYF
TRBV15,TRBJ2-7,CATSRDGQVTDEQYF
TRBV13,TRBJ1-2,CATLRGGLGGYTF
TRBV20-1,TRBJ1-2,CSASPDYGYTF
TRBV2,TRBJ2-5,CASSAAGNQETQYF
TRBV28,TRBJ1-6,CASVSGTGSSPLHF
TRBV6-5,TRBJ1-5,CASSSPGEQPQHF
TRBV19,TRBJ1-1,CASKGAGNTEAFF
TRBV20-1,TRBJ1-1,CRVDRNTEAFF
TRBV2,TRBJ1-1,CASSDRQGVGNTEAFF
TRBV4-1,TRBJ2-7,CASSQVASGTYEQHF